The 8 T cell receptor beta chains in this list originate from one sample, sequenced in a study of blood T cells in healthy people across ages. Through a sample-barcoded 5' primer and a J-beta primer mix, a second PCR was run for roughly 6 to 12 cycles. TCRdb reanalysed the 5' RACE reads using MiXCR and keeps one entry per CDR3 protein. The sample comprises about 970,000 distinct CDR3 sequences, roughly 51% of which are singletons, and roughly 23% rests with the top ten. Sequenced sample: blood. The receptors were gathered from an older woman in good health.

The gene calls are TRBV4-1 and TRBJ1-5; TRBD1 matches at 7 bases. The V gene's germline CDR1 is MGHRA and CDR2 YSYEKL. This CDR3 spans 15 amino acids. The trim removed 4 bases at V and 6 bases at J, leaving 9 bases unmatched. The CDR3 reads CASSRITGVSQPQHF. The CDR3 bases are TGCGCCAGCAGCCGAATCACAGGGGTTTCTCAGCCCCAGCATTTT.

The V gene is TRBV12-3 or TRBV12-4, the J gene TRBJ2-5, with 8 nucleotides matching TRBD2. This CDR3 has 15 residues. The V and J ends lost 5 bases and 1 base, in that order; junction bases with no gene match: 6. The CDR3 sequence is CASSLRTSRQETQYF. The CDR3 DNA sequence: TGTGCCAGCAGTCTAAGGACTAGCCGCCAAGAGACCCAGTACTTC.

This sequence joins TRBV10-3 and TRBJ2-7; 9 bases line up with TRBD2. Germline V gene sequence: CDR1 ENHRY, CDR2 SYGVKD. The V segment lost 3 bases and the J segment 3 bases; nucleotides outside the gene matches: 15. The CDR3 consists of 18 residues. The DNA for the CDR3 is TGTGCCATCAGTGATCTGCGAGGACTAGCGACTGGGGACTACGAGCAGTACTTC. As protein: CAISDLRGLATGDYEQYF.

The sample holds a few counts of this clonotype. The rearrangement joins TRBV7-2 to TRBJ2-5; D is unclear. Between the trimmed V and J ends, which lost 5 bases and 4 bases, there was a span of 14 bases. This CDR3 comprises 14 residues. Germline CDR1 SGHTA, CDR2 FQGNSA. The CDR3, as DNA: TGTGCCAGCAGCACTCCCCCCTGGGGAGAGACCCAGTACTTC. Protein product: CASSTPPWGETQYF. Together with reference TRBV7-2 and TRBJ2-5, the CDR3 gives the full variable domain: GAGVSQSPSNKVTEKGKDVELRCDPISGHTALYWYRQSLGQGLEFLIYFQGNSAPDKSGLPSDRFSAERTGGSVSTLTIQRTQQEDSAVYLCASSTPPWGETQYFGPGTRLLVL.

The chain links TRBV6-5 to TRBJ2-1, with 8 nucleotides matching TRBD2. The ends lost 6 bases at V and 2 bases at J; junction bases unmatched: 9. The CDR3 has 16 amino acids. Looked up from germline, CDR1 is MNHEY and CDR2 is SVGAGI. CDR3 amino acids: CASSQSLAAPYNEQFF. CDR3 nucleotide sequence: TGTGCCAGCAGCCAATCACTAGCGGCGCCCTACAATGAGCAGTTCTTC.

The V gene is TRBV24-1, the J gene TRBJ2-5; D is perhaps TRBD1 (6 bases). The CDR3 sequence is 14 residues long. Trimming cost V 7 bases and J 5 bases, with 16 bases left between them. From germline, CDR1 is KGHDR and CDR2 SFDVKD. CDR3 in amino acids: CATSNAGVWETQYF. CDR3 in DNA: TGTGCCACCAGCAACGCAGGGGTTTGGGAGACCCAGTACTTC.

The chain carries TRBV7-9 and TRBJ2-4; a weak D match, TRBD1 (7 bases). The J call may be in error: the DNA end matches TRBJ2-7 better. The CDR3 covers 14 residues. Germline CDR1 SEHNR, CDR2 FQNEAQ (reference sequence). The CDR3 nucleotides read TGTGCCAGCACCCAGGGGGGTTTGCGAGACGAGCAGTACTTC. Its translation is CASTQGGLRDEQYF.

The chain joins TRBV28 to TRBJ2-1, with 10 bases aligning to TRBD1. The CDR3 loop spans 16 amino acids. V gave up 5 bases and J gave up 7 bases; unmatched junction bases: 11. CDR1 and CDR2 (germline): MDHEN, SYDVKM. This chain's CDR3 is CASSRGEDRGFNEQFF. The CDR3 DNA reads TGTGCCAGCAGTCGGGGGGAGGACAGGGGGTTTAATGAGCAGTTCTTC. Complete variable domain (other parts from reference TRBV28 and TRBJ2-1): DVKVTQSSRYLVKRTGEKVFLECVQDMDHENMFWYRQDPGLGLRLIYFSYDVKMKEKGDIPEGYSVSREKKERFSLILESASTNQTSMYLCASSRGEDRGFNEQFFGPGTRLTVL.